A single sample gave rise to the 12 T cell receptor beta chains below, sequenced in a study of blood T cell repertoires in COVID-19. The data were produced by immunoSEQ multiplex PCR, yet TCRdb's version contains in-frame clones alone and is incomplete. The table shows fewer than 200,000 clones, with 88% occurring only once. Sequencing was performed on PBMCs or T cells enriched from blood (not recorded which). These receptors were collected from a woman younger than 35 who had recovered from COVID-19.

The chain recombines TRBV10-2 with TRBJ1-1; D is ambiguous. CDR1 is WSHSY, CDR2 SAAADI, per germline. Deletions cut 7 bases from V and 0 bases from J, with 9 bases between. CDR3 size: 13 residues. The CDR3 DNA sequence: TGCGCCAGCAAGCGGGGAATGAACACTGAAGCTTTCTTT. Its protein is CASKRGMNTEAFF.

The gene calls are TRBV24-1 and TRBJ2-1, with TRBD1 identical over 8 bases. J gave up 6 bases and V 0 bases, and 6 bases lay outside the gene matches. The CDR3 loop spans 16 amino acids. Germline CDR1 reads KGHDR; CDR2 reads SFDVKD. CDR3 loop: CATSDLSRTGGNEQFF. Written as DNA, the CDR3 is TGTGCCACCAGTGATTTGTCACGCACAGGGGGCAATGAGCAGTTCTTC.

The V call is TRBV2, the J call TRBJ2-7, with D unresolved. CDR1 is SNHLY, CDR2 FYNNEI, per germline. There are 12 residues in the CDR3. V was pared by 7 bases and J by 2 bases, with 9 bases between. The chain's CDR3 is CASNDFTYEQYF. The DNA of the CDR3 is TGTGCCAGCAACGACTTTACCTACGAGCAGTACTTC.

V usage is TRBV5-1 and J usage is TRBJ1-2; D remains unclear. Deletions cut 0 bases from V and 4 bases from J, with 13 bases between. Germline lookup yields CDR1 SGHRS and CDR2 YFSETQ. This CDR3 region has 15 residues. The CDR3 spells CASSLDYAPIYGYTF. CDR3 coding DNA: TGCGCCAGCAGCTTGGACTACGCGCCAATCTATGGCTACACCTTC.

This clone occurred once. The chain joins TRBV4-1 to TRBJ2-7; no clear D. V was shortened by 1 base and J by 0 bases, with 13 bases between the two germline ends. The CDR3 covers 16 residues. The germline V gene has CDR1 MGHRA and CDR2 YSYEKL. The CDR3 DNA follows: TGCGCCAGCAGCCAAGGAGCAAACCCGAGCTCCTACGAGCAGTACTTC. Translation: CASSQGANPSSYEQYF.

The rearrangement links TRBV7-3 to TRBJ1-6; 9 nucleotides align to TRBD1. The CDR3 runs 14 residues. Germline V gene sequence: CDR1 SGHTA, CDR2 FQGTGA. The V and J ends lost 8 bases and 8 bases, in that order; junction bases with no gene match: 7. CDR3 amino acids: CASADRGMYSPLHF. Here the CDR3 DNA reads TGTGCCAGCGCCGACAGGGGGATGTATTCACCCCTCCACTTT.

The CDR3: CASSGAGNNQPQHF. As DNA, the CDR3 is TGTGCCAGCAGCGGGGCAGGAAACAATCAGCCCCAGCATTTT. This chain links TRBV7-2 with TRBJ1-5, with a possible D match to TRBD1 (5 bases). This CDR3 spans 14 amino acids. The germline V gene encodes CDR1 SGHTA and CDR2 FQGNSA. Trimming stripped 5 bases from V and 3 bases from J, with 11 bases between.

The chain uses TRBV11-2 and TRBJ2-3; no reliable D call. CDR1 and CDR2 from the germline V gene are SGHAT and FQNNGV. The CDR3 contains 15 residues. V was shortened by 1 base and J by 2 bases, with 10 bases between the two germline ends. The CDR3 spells CASSLGRSNTDTQYF. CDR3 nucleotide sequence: TGTGCCAGCAGCTTAGGGCGGAGCAACACAGATACGCAGTATTTT.

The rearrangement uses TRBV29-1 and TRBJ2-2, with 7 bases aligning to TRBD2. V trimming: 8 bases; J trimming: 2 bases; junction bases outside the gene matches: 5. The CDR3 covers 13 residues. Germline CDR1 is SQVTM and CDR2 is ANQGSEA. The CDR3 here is CSLPGLNTGELFF. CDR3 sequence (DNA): TGCAGCCTTCCGGGACTAAACACCGGGGAGCTGTTTTTT.

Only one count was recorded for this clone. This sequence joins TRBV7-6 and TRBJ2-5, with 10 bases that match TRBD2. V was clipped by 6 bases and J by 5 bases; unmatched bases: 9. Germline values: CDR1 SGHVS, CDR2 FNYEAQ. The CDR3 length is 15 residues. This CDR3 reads CASRPAGGSGETQYF. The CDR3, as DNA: TGTGCCAGCAGGCCAGCGGGAGGGTCGGGGGAGACCCAGTACTTC. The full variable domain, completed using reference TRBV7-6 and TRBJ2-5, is GAGVSQSPRYKVTKRGQDVALRCDPISGHVSLYWYRQALGQGPEFLTYFNYEAQQDKSGLPNDRFSAERPEGSISTLTIQRTEQRDSAMYRCASRPAGGSGETQYFGPGTRLLVL.

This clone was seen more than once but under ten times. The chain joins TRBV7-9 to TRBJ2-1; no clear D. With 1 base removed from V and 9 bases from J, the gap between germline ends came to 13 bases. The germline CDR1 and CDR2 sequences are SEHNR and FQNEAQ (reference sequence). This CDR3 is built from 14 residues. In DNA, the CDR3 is TGTGCCAGCAGCTTAGAGTTGGGCAGGTCTGAGCAGTTCTTC. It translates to CASSLELGRSEQFF.

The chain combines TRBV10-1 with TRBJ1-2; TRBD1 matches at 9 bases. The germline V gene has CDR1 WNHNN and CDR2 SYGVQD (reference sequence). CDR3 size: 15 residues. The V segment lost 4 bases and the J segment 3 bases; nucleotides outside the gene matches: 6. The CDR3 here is CASSGYRGPDYGYTF. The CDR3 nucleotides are TGCGCCAGCAGTGGGTACAGGGGGCCGGACTATGGCTACACCTTC.